This T cell receptor beta chain was sequenced during a study of vaccination effects on CD4 cells after COVID-19. Looking at the study overall: Each participant was given two doses of one vaccine (BNT162b2 or mRNA-1273).

Profiling relied on immunoSEQ multiplex PCR, and the TCRdb table lists in-frame clones only, not all of them. This table has around 66,000 clones, about 71% appearing once. The CDR3 runs 15 residues. V was cut by 4 bases and J by 2 bases, with 11 bases left in between. Germline V gives CDR1 LGHNA, CDR2 YSLEER. Regarding this clone: The antigen is unknown.

Findings and caveats of the study: Just 1 of 255 vaccine-induced clones in healthy recipients was cross-reactive. Clones from infection and from vaccination both contracted markedly late after vaccination.

Under the ViraFEST assay, PBMC were stimulated with viral peptide pools so that antigen-specific CD4+ T cells expanded. Sequencing was performed afterwards. Following 10 days of culture, CD4+ T cells were isolated. Having tested negative for nucleocapsid antibodies, the vaccine recipients showed no prior SARS-CoV-2 infection. A half-volume exchange with IL-2 medium occurred on days 3 and 7. The material sequenced was CD4+ T cells from PBMCs cultured with HCoV-OC43 spike peptides, taken before COVID-19 vaccination. Subset here: HCoV-OC43 spike overlapping peptide pool stimulation. This sequence originates from a human donor who received a COVID-19 vaccine. The chain combines TRBV4-3 with TRBJ1-4, with D perhaps matching TRBD1 (6 bases). CDR3 sequence reads: CASSLSGATNEKLFF. The CDR3 bases are TGCGCCAGCAGCCTATCAGGGGCTACTAATGAAAAACTGTTTTTT.